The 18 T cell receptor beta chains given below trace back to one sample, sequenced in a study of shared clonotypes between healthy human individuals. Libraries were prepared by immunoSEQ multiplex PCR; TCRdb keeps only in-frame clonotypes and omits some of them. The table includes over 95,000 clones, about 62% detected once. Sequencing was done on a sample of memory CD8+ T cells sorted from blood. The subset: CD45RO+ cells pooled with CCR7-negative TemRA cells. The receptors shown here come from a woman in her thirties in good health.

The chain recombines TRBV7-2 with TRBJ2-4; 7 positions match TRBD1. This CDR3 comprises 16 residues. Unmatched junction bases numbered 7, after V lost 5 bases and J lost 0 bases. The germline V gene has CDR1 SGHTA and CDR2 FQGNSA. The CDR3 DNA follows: TGTGCCAGCAGCGTCCGGGACAGAAGAGCCAAAAACATTCAGTACTTC. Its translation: CASSVRDRRAKNIQYF.

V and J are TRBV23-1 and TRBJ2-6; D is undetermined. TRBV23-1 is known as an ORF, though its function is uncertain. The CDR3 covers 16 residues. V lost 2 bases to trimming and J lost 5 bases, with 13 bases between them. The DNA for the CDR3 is TGCGCCAGCAGTCAAGAGCAACAAAGTCGGGCCAACGTCCTGACTTTC. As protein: CASSQEQQSRANVLTF.

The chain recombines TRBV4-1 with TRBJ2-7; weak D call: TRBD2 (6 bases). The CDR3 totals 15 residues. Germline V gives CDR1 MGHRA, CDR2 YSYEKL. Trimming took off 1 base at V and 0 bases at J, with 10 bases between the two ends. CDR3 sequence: CASSQAGSGSYEQYF. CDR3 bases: TGCGCCAGCAGCCAAGCCGGGAGCGGCTCCTACGAGCAGTACTTC.

In nucleotides, the CDR3 is TGTGCCAGCAGCTTATGGTACGAGCAGTACTTC. Its protein product is CASSLWYEQYF. The J gene is TRBJ2-7, the V gene TRBV5-4, with D unresolved. This CDR3 region has 11 residues. The germline V gene has CDR1 SGHNT and CDR2 YYREEE (reference sequence). Trimming took off 2 bases at V and 4 bases at J, with 4 bases between the two ends. Drawing the rest from reference TRBV5-4 and TRBJ2-7, the complete variable domain is ETGVTQSPTHLIKTRGQQVTLRCSSQSGHNTVSWYQQALGQGPQFIFQYYREEENGRGNFPPRFSGLQFPNYSSELNVNALELDDSALYLCASSLWYEQYFGPGTRLTVT.

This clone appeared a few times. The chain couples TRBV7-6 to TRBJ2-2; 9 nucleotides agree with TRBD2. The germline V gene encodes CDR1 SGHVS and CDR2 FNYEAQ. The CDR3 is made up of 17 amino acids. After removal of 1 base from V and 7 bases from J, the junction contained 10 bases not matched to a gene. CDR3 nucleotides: TGTGCCAGCAGCTTAGTGGTAGCGGGAGATAGTAGCGGGGAGCTGTTTTTT. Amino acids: CASSLVVAGDSSGELFF.

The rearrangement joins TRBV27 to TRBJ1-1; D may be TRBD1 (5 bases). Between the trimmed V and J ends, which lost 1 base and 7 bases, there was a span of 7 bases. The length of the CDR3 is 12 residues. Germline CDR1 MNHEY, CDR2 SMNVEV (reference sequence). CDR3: CASSLLGDEAFF. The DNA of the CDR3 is TGTGCCAGCAGTTTATTGGGGGATGAAGCTTTCTTT.

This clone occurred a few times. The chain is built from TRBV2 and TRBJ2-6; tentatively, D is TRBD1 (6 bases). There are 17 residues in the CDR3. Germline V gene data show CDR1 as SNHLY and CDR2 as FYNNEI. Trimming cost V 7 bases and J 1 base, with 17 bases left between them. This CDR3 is CASKPDRLNSGANVLTF. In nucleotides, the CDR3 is TGTGCCAGCAAACCGGACAGATTGAATTCTGGGGCCAACGTCCTGACTTTC.

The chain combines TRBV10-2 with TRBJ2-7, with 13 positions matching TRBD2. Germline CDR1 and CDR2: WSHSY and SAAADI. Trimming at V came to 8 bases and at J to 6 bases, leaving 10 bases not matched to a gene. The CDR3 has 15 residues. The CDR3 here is CASVGTSGMLSEQYF. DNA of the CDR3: TGCGCCAGCGTAGGGACTAGCGGGATGTTAAGCGAGCAGTACTTC.

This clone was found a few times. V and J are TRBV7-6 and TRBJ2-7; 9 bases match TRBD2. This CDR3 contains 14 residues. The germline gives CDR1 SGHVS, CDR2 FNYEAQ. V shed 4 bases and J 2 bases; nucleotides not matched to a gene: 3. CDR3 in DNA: TGTGCCAGCAGCTCGACTAGCGGCCCCTACGAGCAGTACTTC. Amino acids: CASSSTSGPYEQYF.

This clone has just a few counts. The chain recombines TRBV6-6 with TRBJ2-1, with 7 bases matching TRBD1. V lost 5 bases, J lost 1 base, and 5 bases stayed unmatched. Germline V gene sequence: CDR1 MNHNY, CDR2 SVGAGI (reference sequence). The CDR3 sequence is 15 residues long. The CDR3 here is CASSNQGESYNEQFF. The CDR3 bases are TGTGCCAGCAGTAATCAGGGGGAGTCCTACAATGAGCAGTTCTTC.

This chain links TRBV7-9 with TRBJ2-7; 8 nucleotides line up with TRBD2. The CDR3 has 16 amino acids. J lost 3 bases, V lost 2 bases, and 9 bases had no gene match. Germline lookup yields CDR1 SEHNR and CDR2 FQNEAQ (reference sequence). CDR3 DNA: TGTGCCAGCAGCTTACCTCGGAGGGCGGGAGGCTACGAGCAGTACTTC. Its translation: CASSLPRRAGGYEQYF.

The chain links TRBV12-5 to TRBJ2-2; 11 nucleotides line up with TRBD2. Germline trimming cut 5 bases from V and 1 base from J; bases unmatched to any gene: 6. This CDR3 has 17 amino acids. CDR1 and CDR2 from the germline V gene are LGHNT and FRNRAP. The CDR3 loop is CASGIAGGPRNTGELFF. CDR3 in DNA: TGTGCTAGTGGTATAGCGGGAGGGCCTAGGAACACCGGGGAGCTGTTTTTT.

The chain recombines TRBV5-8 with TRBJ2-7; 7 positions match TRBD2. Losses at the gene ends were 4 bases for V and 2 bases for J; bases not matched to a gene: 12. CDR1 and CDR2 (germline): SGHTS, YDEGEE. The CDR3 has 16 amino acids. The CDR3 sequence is CASSQEGAGDPYEQYF. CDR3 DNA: TGTGCCAGCAGCCAAGAAGGGGCGGGAGATCCCTACGAGCAGTACTTC.

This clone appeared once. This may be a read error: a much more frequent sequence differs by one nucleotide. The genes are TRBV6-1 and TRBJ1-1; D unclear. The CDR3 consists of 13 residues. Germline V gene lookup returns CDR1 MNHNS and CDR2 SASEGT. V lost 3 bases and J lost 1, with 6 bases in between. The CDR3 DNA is TGTGCCAGCAGTGACAAGGAGAACACTGAAGCTTTCTTT. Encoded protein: CASSDKENTEAFF.

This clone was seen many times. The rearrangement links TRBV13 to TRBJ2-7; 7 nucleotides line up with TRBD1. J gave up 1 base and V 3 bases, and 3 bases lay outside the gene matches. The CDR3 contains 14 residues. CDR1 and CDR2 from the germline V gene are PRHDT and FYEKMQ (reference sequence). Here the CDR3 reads CASSLTGKSYEQYF. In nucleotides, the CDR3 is TGTGCCAGCAGCTTGACAGGGAAGTCCTACGAGCAGTACTTC.

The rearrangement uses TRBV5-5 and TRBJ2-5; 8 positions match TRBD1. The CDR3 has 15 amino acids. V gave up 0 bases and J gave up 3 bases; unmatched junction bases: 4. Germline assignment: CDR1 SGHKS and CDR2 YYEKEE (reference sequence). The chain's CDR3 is CASSLARTGKETQYF. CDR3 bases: TGTGCCAGCAGCTTGGCTAGGACAGGGAAAGAGACCCAGTACTTC.

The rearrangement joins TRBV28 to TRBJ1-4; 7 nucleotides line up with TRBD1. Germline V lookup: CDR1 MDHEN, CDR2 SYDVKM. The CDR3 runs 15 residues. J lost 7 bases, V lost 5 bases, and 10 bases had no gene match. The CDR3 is CASSPPLTGSEKLFF. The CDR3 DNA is TGTGCCAGCAGTCCTCCCCTGACAGGGAGTGAAAAACTGTTTTTT.

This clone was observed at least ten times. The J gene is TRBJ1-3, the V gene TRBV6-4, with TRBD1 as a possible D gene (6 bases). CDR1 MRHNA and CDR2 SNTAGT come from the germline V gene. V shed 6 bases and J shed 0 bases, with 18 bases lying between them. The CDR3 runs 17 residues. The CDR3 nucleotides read TGTGCCAGCAGCGACCCCCAAGGGGGTACCTCTGGAAACACCATATATTTT. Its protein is CASSDPQGGTSGNTIYF.